This passage covers 32 T cell receptor beta chains from one sample sequenced in a study of blood T cell repertoires in COVID-19. Assay: immunoSEQ multiplex PCR; the TCRdb copy retains only in-frame clones and omits some. Of approximately 210,000 clones listed, roughly four fifths are singletons. Source material: PBMCs or T cells enriched from blood (not recorded which). The receptors were gathered from a man in his forties who had recovered from COVID-19.

This clone was counted once. V usage is TRBV7-9 and J usage is TRBJ2-3, with 9 bases fitting TRBD2. Looked up from germline, CDR1 is SEHNR and CDR2 is FQNEAQ (reference sequence). The trim removed 3 bases at V and 6 bases at J, leaving 7 bases unmatched. This CDR3 is 15 amino acids long. This chain's CDR3 is CASSFSSGSGDTQYF. The CDR3 nucleotides are TGTGCCAGCAGCTTTAGTAGCGGGAGTGGTGATACGCAGTATTTT. Drawing the rest from reference TRBV7-9 and TRBJ2-3, the complete variable domain is DTGVSQNPRHKITKRGQNVTFRCDPISEHNRLYWYRQTLGQGPEFLTYFQNEAQLEKSRLLSDRFSAERPKGSFSTLEIQRTEQGDSAMYLCASSFSSGSGDTQYFGPGTRLTVL.

The rearrangement uses TRBV3-1 (or the pseudogene TRBV3-2) and TRBJ1-6; TRBD1 agrees at 8 bases. The CDR3 is 18 residues long. CDR1 and CDR2 from the germline V gene are LGHDT and YNNKEL (reference sequence). The V segment lost 2 bases and the J segment 3 bases; nucleotides outside the gene matches: 9. In DNA, the CDR3 is TGTGCCAGCAGCCAAAGTGGGGGCGGACAGGGCTATAATTCACCCCTCCACTTT. It yields the protein CASSQSGGGQGYNSPLHF.

This chain joins TRBV2 and TRBJ2-2; D unclear. The germline V gene encodes CDR1 SNHLY and CDR2 FYNNEI. This CDR3 spans 15 amino acids. Trimming left V 4 bases short and J 0 bases short, with 9 bases between. CDR3 protein: CASSAGRSNTGELFF. The CDR3, as DNA: TGTGCCAGCAGTGCGGGTCGATCGAACACCGGGGAGCTGTTTTTT. The whole variable domain, filled in from reference TRBV2 and TRBJ2-2, reads EPEVTQTPSHQVTQMGQEVILRCVPISNHLYFYWYRQILGQKVEFLVSFYNNEISEKSEIFDDQFSVERPDGSNFTLKIRSTKLEDSAMYFCASSAGRSNTGELFFGEGSRLTVL.

The chain couples TRBV19 to TRBJ2-7; 8 bases align to TRBD1. This CDR3 contains 14 residues. The V gene end was trimmed by 4 bases and the J gene end by 5 bases; junction bases not matched to a gene: 7. Germline CDR1 and CDR2: LNHDA and SQIVND (reference sequence). CDR3 protein: CASSRGQGFDEQYF. Here the CDR3 DNA reads TGTGCCAGTAGTAGAGGACAGGGTTTCGACGAGCAGTACTTC.

A single count supports this clone. The chain employs TRBV6-5 and TRBJ2-7, with a possible D match to TRBD1 (5 bases). Between the trimmed V and J ends, which lost 0 bases and 2 bases, there was a span of 11 bases. Germline loops: CDR1 MNHEY, CDR2 SVGAGI. This CDR3 has 15 amino acids. The CDR3 DNA sequence: TGTGCCAGCAGTTACTCGCAGGGATCCCCCTACGAGCAGTACTTC. Translation: CASSYSQGSPYEQYF.

The V gene is TRBV2, the J gene TRBJ1-2; D ambiguous. Trimming took 2 bases from V and 4 from J, leaving 11 bases between them. The germline gives CDR1 SNHLY, CDR2 FYNNEI. The length of the CDR3 is 14 residues. CDR3 in DNA: TGTGCCAGCAGTGAACGGGGTGTAGGCTATGGCTACACCTTC. Its protein is CASSERGVGYGYTF.

This clone was seen more than once but under ten times. The J gene is TRBJ2-1, the V gene TRBV4-2; the match to TRBD2 covers 11 bases. With V trimmed by 7 bases and J by 6 bases, 8 bases remained unmatched. CDR1 is LGHNA, CDR2 YNFKEQ, per germline. This CDR3 contains 15 residues. CDR3 residues: CASTLGLAESNEQFF. For the CDR3, the DNA is TGTGCCAGCACCCTGGGACTAGCGGAGAGCAATGAGCAGTTCTTC.

The chain couples TRBV9 to TRBJ2-7; possible D gene TRBD1, 5 bases. The germline V and J ends were trimmed by 7 bases and 2 bases, with 16 bases remaining between them. Germline loops: CDR1 SGDLS, CDR2 YYNGEE. CDR3 size: 14 residues. CDR3 amino acids: CASSMTVHTYEQYF. The DNA for the CDR3 is TGTGCCAGCTCAATGACAGTCCACACCTACGAGCAGTACTTC.

V and J are TRBV18 and TRBJ2-5; 7 nucleotides match TRBD1. CDR1 and CDR2 (germline): KGHSH, LQKENI. The V segment lost 3 bases and the J segment 3 bases; nucleotides outside the gene matches: 4. The CDR3 sequence is 14 residues long. This chain's CDR3 is CASSPGQSKETQYF. CDR3 coding DNA: TGTGCCAGCTCACCGGGACAGAGCAAAGAGACCCAGTACTTC.

V is TRBV28 and J is TRBJ2-2; 12 bases match TRBD2. The CDR3 sequence is 16 residues long. V lost 3 bases, J lost 4 bases, and 3 bases stayed unmatched. Germline values: CDR1 MDHEN, CDR2 SYDVKM. The CDR3 coding sequence is TGTGCCAGCAGTTTTCGACTAGCGGGAGTCACCGGGGAGCTGTTTTTT. It encodes CASSFRLAGVTGELFF.

This chain connects TRBV18 to TRBJ1-1, with D maybe TRBD1 (5 bases). This CDR3 region has 16 residues. V gave up 4 bases and J gave up 0 bases, with 15 bases separating them. Germline V gene data show CDR1 as KGHSH and CDR2 as LQKENI. The DNA of the CDR3 is TGTGCCAGCTCACGCAGACAGTACACAATGAACACTGAAGCTTTCTTT. This codes for CASSRRQYTMNTEAFF.

The chain employs TRBV2 and TRBJ1-1; the match to TRBD1 covers 8 bases. The length of the CDR3 is 14 residues. Trimming at V came to 8 bases and at J to 7 bases, leaving 12 bases not matched to a gene. Germline CDR1 is SNHLY and CDR2 is FYNNEI. In DNA, the CDR3 is TGTGCCAGCCCTCTTAGAGGGGACAGGAGTGAAGCTTTCTTT. It encodes CASPLRGDRSEAFF. Together with reference TRBV2 and TRBJ1-1, the CDR3 gives the full variable domain: EPEVTQTPSHQVTQMGQEVILRCVPISNHLYFYWYRQILGQKVEFLVSFYNNEISEKSEIFDDQFSVERPDGSNFTLKIRSTKLEDSAMYFCASPLRGDRSEAFFGQGTRLTVV.

Here the CDR3 DNA reads TGTGCCACCAGTGATTTACGGTCCCAAAAACTCGAGACCCAGTACTTC. Translated: CATSDLRSQKLETQYF. This chain joins TRBV24-1 and TRBJ2-5; unclear D gene. Trimming pared 1 base from V and 5 bases from J, leaving 16 bases between. The germline gives CDR1 KGHDR, CDR2 SFDVKD. The CDR3 has 16 amino acids.

The gene calls are TRBV29-1 and TRBJ1-1; 7 nucleotides match TRBD1. Germline CDR1 reads SQVTM; CDR2 reads ANQGSEA. J gave up 5 bases and V 6 bases, and 9 bases lay outside the gene matches. The CDR3 has 13 amino acids. DNA for the CDR3: TGCAGCGTCGATCACCAGGGGGAGACTGAAGCTTTCTTT. Encoded protein: CSVDHQGETEAFF.

This chain links TRBV28 with TRBJ1-2; perhaps TRBD1 as D (5 bases). Germline V gives CDR1 MDHEN, CDR2 SYDVKM. The CDR3 has 13 amino acids. The V end was cut by 6 bases, the J end by 4 bases, with 12 bases between. The CDR3 bases are TGTGCCAGCAGAGTGGGGGGTTCCTATGGCTACACCTTC. This codes for CASRVGGSYGYTF.

V gene TRBV11-2 combines with J gene TRBJ1-6, with a tentative D call TRBD1 (6 bases). Germline assignment: CDR1 SGHAT and CDR2 FQNNGV. The CDR3 totals 15 residues. Deletions cut 1 base from V and 6 bases from J, with 10 bases between. This CDR3 reads CASSLVGRGNSPLHF. The CDR3 region has the DNA TGTGCCAGCAGCTTAGTGGGCAGGGGTAATTCACCCCTCCACTTT.

The genes are TRBV5-1 and TRBJ2-7; TRBD2 matches 8 bases. Germline V gene data show CDR1 as SGHRS and CDR2 as YFSETQ. The CDR3 is made up of 13 amino acids. J was trimmed by 6 bases and V by 0 bases; bases with no gene match: 2. CDR3 sequence: CASSLAAGGEQYV. CDR3 coding DNA: TGCGCCAGCAGCTTGGCGGCGGGGGGCGAGCAGTACGTC.

The V and J genes are TRBV10-1 and TRBJ2-2; D is unresolved. The CDR3 runs 11 residues. The V end lost 3 bases, the J end lost 8 bases, and 4 bases lay between the germline ends. Germline values: CDR1 WNHNN, CDR2 SYGVQD (reference sequence). In DNA form, the CDR3 reads TGCGCCAGCAGTGATTATGGGGAGCTGTTTTTT. This encodes CASSDYGELFF.

This chain connects TRBV6-5 to TRBJ2-1, with D unclear. The germline V and J ends were trimmed by 2 bases and 3 bases, with 11 bases remaining between them. Germline V gene sequence: CDR1 MNHEY, CDR2 SVGAGI. There are 15 residues in the CDR3. The CDR3 region is CASSYRRGGYNEQFF. The CDR3 DNA reads TGTGCCAGCAGTTACCGGAGAGGCGGCTACAATGAGCAGTTCTTC.

In DNA, the CDR3 is TGCGCCAGCAGCCGCGGACTAGGGGGAGCCCCAGTCGGGGAGCTGTTTTTT. Its translation is CASSRGLGGAPVGELFF. The chain is built from TRBV4-3 and TRBJ2-2; possibly TRBD2 for D (7 bases). The CDR3 is 17 amino acids. Trimming took 4 bases from V and 7 from J, leaving 22 bases between them. The V gene's germline CDR1 is LGHNA and CDR2 YSLEER.

The chain is built from TRBV3-1 (or the pseudogene TRBV3-2) and TRBJ1-6; D is uncertain. Germline V CDR1 and CDR2: LGHDT, YNNKEL (reference sequence). The CDR3 loop spans 15 amino acids. The germline V and J ends were trimmed by 5 bases and 0 bases, with 8 bases remaining between them. The CDR3: CASSSRSSYNSPLHF. The CDR3 DNA reads as TGTGCCAGCAGCTCCCGGAGCTCCTATAATTCACCCCTCCACTTT.

The chain links TRBV10-2 to TRBJ2-5, with D unclear. The CDR3 covers 13 residues. In germline, CDR1 is WSHSY, CDR2 SAAADI. The V end lost 3 bases, the J end lost 1 base, and 6 bases lay between the germline ends. CDR3 amino acids: CASSEILQETQYF. DNA for the CDR3: TGCGCCAGCAGTGAAATACTCCAAGAGACCCAGTACTTC.

The sample holds one count of this clone. The chain is built from TRBV28 and TRBJ1-2; the match to TRBD1 covers 9 bases. V dropped 6 bases and J dropped 10; count of bases not matched to a gene: 12. CDR1 is MDHEN, CDR2 SYDVKM, per germline. The length of the CDR3 is 14 residues. CDR3 region: CASRTPGTGFSYTF. In DNA, the CDR3 is TGTGCCAGCAGGACTCCCGGGACAGGGTTCTCCTACACCTTC.

This chain connects TRBV15 to TRBJ1-4, with D uncertain. The CDR3 length is 14 residues. Germline assignment: CDR1 LNHNV and CDR2 YYDKDF (reference sequence). The V end lost 0 bases, the J end lost 8 bases, and 10 bases lay between the germline ends. DNA of the CDR3: TGTGCCACCAGCAGAGACAGAGGTTGGGAAAAACTGTTTTTT. It specifies CATSRDRGWEKLFF.

V usage is TRBV9 and J usage is TRBJ2-5; D uncertain. Per the germline V gene, CDR1 is SGDLS and CDR2 is YYNGEE. The CDR3 is 13 residues long. V dropped 4 bases and J dropped 5 bases, with 12 bases sitting between them. CDR3 loop: CASSPPLQETQYF. CDR3 DNA sequence: TGTGCCAGCAGCCCGCCCCTCCAGGAGACCCAGTACTTC. The whole variable domain, filled in from reference TRBV9 and TRBJ2-5, reads DSGVTQTPKHLITATGQRVTLRCSPRSGDLSVYWYQQSLDQGLQFLIQYYNGEERAKGNILERFSAQQFPDLHSELNLSSLELGDSALYFCASSPPLQETQYFGPGTRLLVL.

This CDR3 reads CASALDWEETQYF. The CDR3 nucleotides read TGTGCCAGTGCCCTGGACTGGGAGGAGACCCAGTACTTC. This chain uses TRBV19 with TRBJ2-5, with D tentatively TRBD2 (5 bases). CDR3 length: 13 amino acids. Per the germline V gene, CDR1 is LNHDA and CDR2 is SQIVND (reference sequence). The ends were cut back, 8 bases at V and 5 bases at J, with 15 bases in the middle. The whole variable domain, filled in from reference TRBV19 and TRBJ2-5, reads DGGITQSPKYLFRKEGQNVTLSCEQNLNHDAMYWYRQDPGQGLRLIYYSQIVNDFQKGDIAEGYSVSREKKESFPLTVTSAQKNPTAFYLCASALDWEETQYFGPGTRLLVL.

The chain recombines TRBV18 with TRBJ2-3; the D gene is possibly TRBD2 (5 bases). Germline V CDR1 and CDR2: KGHSH, LQKENI. V was cut by 1 base and J by 0 bases, with 5 bases left in between. The CDR3 is made up of 14 amino acids. The CDR3 spells CASSPRESTDTQYF. The CDR3 DNA is TGTGCCAGCTCACCACGGGAGAGCACAGATACGCAGTATTTT.

The rearrangement links TRBV5-6 to TRBJ1-2; TRBD1 matches 9 bases. Germline CDR1 is SGHDT and CDR2 is YYEEEE. The CDR3 is 16 residues long. V dropped 2 bases and J dropped 4; count of bases not matched to a gene: 9. The CDR3 coding sequence is TGTGCCAGCAGCTTTAAGGACAGGGGTTTAGCCTATGGCTACACCTTC. Encoded protein: CASSFKDRGLAYGYTF.

The chain combines TRBV2 with TRBJ1-1; 8 bases map to TRBD1. Trimming took 6 bases from V and 0 from J; bases not matched to a gene: 3. Germline V gene sequence: CDR1 SNHLY, CDR2 FYNNEI. This CDR3 has 14 residues. The CDR3 region has the DNA TGTGCCAGCAGGGCGACAGGGGTGAACACTGAAGCTTTCTTT. As protein: CASRATGVNTEAFF.

The chain carries TRBV5-1 and TRBJ2-2; 12 bases are shared with TRBD1. CDR3 length: 15 amino acids. V trimming: 4 bases; J trimming: 7 bases; junction bases outside the gene matches: 5. Germline CDR1 reads SGHRS; CDR2 reads YFSETQ. The CDR3 spells CASSPGQGASGELFF. In DNA, the CDR3 is TGCGCCAGCAGCCCGGGACAGGGGGCTAGCGGGGAGCTGTTTTTT.

The chain links TRBV5-1 to TRBJ1-1, with a weak D call TRBD1 (6 bases). Trimming cost V 4 bases and J 1 base, with 14 bases left between them. CDR3 size: 15 residues. Germline-derived CDR1 and CDR2 are SGHRS and YFSETQ. CDR3 sequence reads: CASSGGGTPNTEAFF. CDR3 sequence (DNA): TGCGCCAGCAGCGGGGGAGGGACACCGAACACTGAAGCTTTCTTT. Drawing the rest from reference TRBV5-1 and TRBJ1-1, the complete variable domain is KAGVTQTPRYLIKTRGQQVTLSCSPISGHRSVSWYQQTPGQGLQFLFEYFSETQRNKGNFPGRFSGRQFSNSRSEMNVSTLELGDSALYLCASSGGGTPNTEAFFGQGTRLTVV.

The rearrangement uses TRBV3-1 (or the pseudogene TRBV3-2) and TRBJ1-6; perhaps TRBD1 as D (6 bases). CDR3 size: 18 residues. The V gene's germline CDR1 is LGHDT and CDR2 YNNKEL (reference sequence). V lost 4 bases and J lost 0, with 16 bases in between. The CDR3 loop reads CASSPAGRGTSYNSPLHF. CDR3 DNA: TGTGCCAGCAGCCCTGCGGGCAGGGGAACCTCCTATAATTCACCCCTCCACTTT.